This TCR beta chain appears in the sequencing data of a study of blood T cell repertoires in COVID-19. Across the whole study: Acute-phase and convalescent COVID-19 samples originated in the United States, Italy and Spain.

Measured with immunoSEQ multiplex PCR; TCRdb has only the in-frame clones, and not every one. Here the sample spans 180,000 or so clones, about 91% being singletons. The cohort comprised adults aged roughly 18 to 95 years residing in 20 to 25 US areas. V gave up 0 bases and J gave up 3 bases, with 21 bases separating them. The CDR3 has 18 amino acids. Per germline, CDR1 LNHNV and CDR2 YYDKDF (reference sequence). This clonotype was sampled from a woman aged 40 to 50 with acute COVID-19. The material sequenced was PBMCs or T cells enriched from blood (not recorded which). This chain connects TRBV15 to TRBJ2-7; D possibly corresponds to TRBD1 (7 bases). The CDR3 sequence is CATSRDPPGDSVFYEQYF. CDR3 sequence (DNA): TGTGCCACCAGCAGAGACCCACCGGGGGACAGCGTATTCTACGAGCAGTACTTC.